This T cell receptor beta chain was obtained from a study of STAT5B mutations in CD4+ large granular lymphocyte leukemia. Some clones are missing from TCRdb's copy, which holds only in-frame ones; the method was immunoSEQ multiplex PCR. The data show roughly 30,000 clones, with roughly nine tenths seen just once and approximately 3.5% held by the top ten. Trimming took off 0 bases at V and 7 bases at J, with 16 bases between the two ends. The CDR3 is made up of 15 amino acids. CDR1 is MNHEY and CDR2 is SVGAGI in the germline V gene. V gene TRBV6-5 combines with J gene TRBJ2-7; TRBD2 might be the D (5 bases). The specimen was CD4+ T cells from blood buffy coats. The TCR comes from a human donor in good health. The CDR3 loop reads CASSYSGLAIGEQYF. Here the CDR3 DNA reads TGTGCCAGCAGTTACTCTGGGCTAGCAATTGGGGAGCAGTACTTC.